The subject of this entry is one T cell receptor (beta chain). The entry originates in a study of technical replicates of blood from several donors. Measured with immunoSEQ multiplex PCR; TCRdb has only the in-frame clones, and not every one. The repertoire holds approximately 81,000 clones, with roughly 95% as singletons. Germline V gene sequence: CDR1 LNHDA, CDR2 SQIVND (reference sequence). The CDR3 contains 17 residues. The trim removed 5 bases at V and 7 bases at J, leaving 16 bases unmatched. The chain carries TRBV19 and TRBJ2-1; the match to TRBD2 covers 8 bases. The TCR originated in a human donor in good health. Sequencing input: T cells isolated from PBMCs. CDR3 protein: CASSHRGLAGSRNEQFF. CDR3 nucleotide sequence: TGTGCCAGTAGTCACCGGGGGCTAGCGGGTTCTAGGAATGAGCAGTTCTTC. Full variable domain (outside the CDR3, taken from reference TRBV19 and TRBJ2-1): DGGITQSPKYLFRKEGQNVTLSCEQNLNHDAMYWYRQDPGQGLRLIYYSQIVNDFQKGDIAEGYSVSREKKESFPLTVTSAQKNPTAFYLCASSHRGLAGSRNEQFFGPGTRLTVL.